This T cell receptor beta chain was profiled in a study of shared clonotypes between healthy human individuals. Using immunoSEQ multiplex PCR, the repertoire was profiled, and TCRdb retains in-frame clones only, with some absent. The table lists millions of clones, 90% to 95% of them singletons. Deletions cut 3 bases from V and 1 base from J, with 6 bases between. The CDR3 has 13 amino acids. CDR1 is SGHAT, CDR2 FQNNGV, per germline. About this clone itself: A much larger clone differs from this one at a single base, so this may be a read error. Other nucleotide sequences in the sample specify the same CDR3.

The clonotype originates from a man aged 18 to 29 in good health. This chain uses TRBV11-2 with TRBJ1-1; D remains ambiguous. Sequenced input: naive CD4+ T cells sorted from blood. Subset denoted: CD45RA+ positively selected. CDR3: CASSFSENTEAFF. The CDR3 region has the DNA TGTGCCAGCAGCTTTAGTGAGAACACTGAAGCTTTCTTT.